Given below is one T cell receptor beta chain in context. This specimen belongs to a study of cytomegalovirus exposure and HLA in healthy donors. The CDR3 has 17 residues. Per germline, CDR1 LGHNA and CDR2 YNFKEQ. V trimming: 1 base; J trimming: 8 bases; junction bases outside the gene matches: 10. Amplification used 60 Vbeta primers and 13 Jbeta primers. The data were produced by immunoSEQ multiplex PCR, yet TCRdb's version contains in-frame clones alone and is incomplete. The profile shows approximately 110,000 clones, 15% of them singletons. This TCR was sampled from a woman aged 18-30 years in good health and CMV-seronegative. The J gene is TRBJ1-4, the V gene TRBV4-2; TRBD1 aligns across 10 bases. The specimen was PBMCs. For the CDR3, the DNA is TGTGCCAGCAGCCAAGCCCCATCCGGGACAGGGGAGGAAAAACTGTTTTTT. It encodes CASSQAPSGTGEEKLFF.